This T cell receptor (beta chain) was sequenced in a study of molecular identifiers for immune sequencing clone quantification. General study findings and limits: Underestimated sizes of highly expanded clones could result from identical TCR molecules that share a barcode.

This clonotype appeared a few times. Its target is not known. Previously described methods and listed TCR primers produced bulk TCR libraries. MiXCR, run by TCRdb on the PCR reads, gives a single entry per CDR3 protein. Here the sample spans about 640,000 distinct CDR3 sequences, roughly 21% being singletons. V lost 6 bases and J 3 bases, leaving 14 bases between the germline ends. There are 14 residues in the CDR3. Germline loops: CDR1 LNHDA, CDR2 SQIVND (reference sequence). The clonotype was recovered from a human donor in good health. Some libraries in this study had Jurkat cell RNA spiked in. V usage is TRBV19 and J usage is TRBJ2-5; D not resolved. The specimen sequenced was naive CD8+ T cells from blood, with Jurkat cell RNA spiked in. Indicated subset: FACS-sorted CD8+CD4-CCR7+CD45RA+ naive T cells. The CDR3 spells CASRIAGFEETQYF. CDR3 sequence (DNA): TGTGCCAGTAGAATCGCAGGTTTTGAAGAGACCCAGTACTTC.